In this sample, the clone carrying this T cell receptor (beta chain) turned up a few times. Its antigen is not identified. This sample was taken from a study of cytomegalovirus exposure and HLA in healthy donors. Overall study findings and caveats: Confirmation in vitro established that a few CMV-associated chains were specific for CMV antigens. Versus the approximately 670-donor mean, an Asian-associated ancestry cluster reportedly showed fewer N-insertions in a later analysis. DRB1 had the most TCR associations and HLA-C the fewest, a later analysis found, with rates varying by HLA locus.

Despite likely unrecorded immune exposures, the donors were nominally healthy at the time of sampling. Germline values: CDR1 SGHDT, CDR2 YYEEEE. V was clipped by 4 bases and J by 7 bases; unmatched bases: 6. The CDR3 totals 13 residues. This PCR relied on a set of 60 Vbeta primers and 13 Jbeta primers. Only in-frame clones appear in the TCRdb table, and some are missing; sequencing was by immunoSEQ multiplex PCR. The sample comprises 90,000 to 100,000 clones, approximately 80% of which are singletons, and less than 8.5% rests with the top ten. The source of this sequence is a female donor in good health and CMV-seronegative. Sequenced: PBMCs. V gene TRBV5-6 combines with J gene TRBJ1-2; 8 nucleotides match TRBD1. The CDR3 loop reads CASSPRTGSGYTF. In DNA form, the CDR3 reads TGTGCCAGCAGCCCTCGGACAGGGTCTGGCTACACCTTC.